This is a list of T cell receptor beta chains from one sample in a study of T cell repertoires in cytomegalovirus infection. TCRdb passed the reads through MiXCR, listing each CDR3 protein once. Among tens of thousands of distinct CDR3 sequences listed, 3.5% to 4% were seen once. Sequencing input: PBMCs. The receptors originated from a human donor in good health (CMV status not recorded). Some clones in this sample may be carry-over from other donors' samples. The CDR3 runs from the conserved cysteine through the conserved F or W. A D gene is named only where the DNA matches it firmly. The size of a clone is reported for some rows only, either as once, few or many, or as a class for expanded clones.

abundance: many; j_gene: TRBJ1-6; d_gene: NA; v_gene: TRBV12-3/TRBV12-4; CDR3aa: CASSPSRGGSSPLHF; CDR3nt: TGTGCCAGCAGCCCGTCCCGCGGGGGTAGCTCACCCCTCCACTTT
abundance: many; j_gene: TRBJ2-7; d_gene: TRBD1; v_gene: TRBV15; CDR3aa: CATSREGQAGQYF; CDR3nt: TGTGCCACCAGCAGAGAGGGACAGGCAGGGCAGTACTTC
abundance: many; j_gene: TRBJ2-7; d_gene: TRBD2; v_gene: TRBV7-2; CDR3aa: CASSLGGRAREQYF; CDR3nt: TGTGCCAGCAGCTTAGGCGGGAGGGCCAGGGAGCAGTACTTC
abundance: many; j_gene: TRBJ2-5; d_gene: NA; v_gene: TRBV7-2; CDR3aa: CASTPGPVETQYF; CDR3nt: TGTGCCAGCACCCCTGGGCCCGTAGAGACCCAGTACTTC
abundance: many; j_gene: TRBJ2-2; d_gene: TRBD2; v_gene: TRBV7-8; CDR3aa: CASGTNPGLANTGELFF; CDR3nt: TGTGCCAGCGGAACAAACCCGGGACTAGCAAACACCGGGGAGCTGTTTTTT
abundance: many; j_gene: TRBJ2-1; d_gene: TRBD2; v_gene: TRBV5-4; CDR3aa: CASSLASLAGAHEQFF; CDR3nt: TGTGCCAGCAGCTTGGCTTCTCTAGCGGGGGCACATGAGCAGTTCTTC
abundance: NA; j_gene: TRBJ2-1; d_gene: NA; v_gene: TRBV12-5; CDR3aa: CASGLGSNSYNEQFF; CDR3nt: TGTGCTAGTGGTTTGGGGTCAAACTCCTACAATGAGCAGTTCTTC
abundance: many; j_gene: TRBJ1-1; d_gene: NA; v_gene: TRBV28; CDR3aa: CASSLAGFSNTEAFF; CDR3nt: TGTGCCAGCAGTTTGGCAGGGTTCAGCAACACTGAAGCTTTCTTT
abundance: many; j_gene: TRBJ2-3; d_gene: NA; v_gene: TRBV7-2; CDR3aa: CASSLRRMVADTQYF; CDR3nt: TGTGCCAGCAGCTTAAGGAGGATGGTGGCAGATACGCAGTATTTT
abundance: many; j_gene: TRBJ1-3; d_gene: NA; v_gene: TRBV12-3/TRBV12-4; CDR3aa: CASGDSRSSGNTIYF; CDR3nt: TGTGCCAGCGGAGACAGTAGAAGCTCTGGAAACACCATATATTTT
abundance: many; j_gene: TRBJ2-2; d_gene: NA; v_gene: TRBV7-8; CDR3aa: CASSLLVPTILNTGELFF; CDR3nt: TGTGCCAGCAGCCTACTAGTACCTACGATTCTGAACACCGGGGAGCTGTTTTTT
abundance: many; j_gene: TRBJ1-5; d_gene: NA; v_gene: TRBV18; CDR3aa: CASSIEASNQPQHF; CDR3nt: TGTGCCAGCTCAATAGAGGCGTCTAATCAGCCCCAGCATTTT
abundance: many; j_gene: TRBJ1-3; d_gene: NA; v_gene: TRBV6-6; CDR3aa: CASSWDSFDSGNTIYF; CDR3nt: TGTGCCAGCAGTTGGGACTCCTTTGACTCTGGAAACACCATATATTTT
abundance: many; j_gene: TRBJ2-3; d_gene: NA; v_gene: TRBV7-6; CDR3aa: CASSLGAGYTDTQYF; CDR3nt: TGTGCCAGCAGCTTGGGAGCGGGTTACACAGATACGCAGTATTTT
abundance: many; j_gene: TRBJ1-3; d_gene: TRBD1; v_gene: TRBV7-2; CDR3aa: CASSLGGQGAGNTIYF; CDR3nt: TGTGCCAGCAGCTTAGGAGGACAGGGGGCCGGAAACACCATATATTTT
abundance: many; j_gene: TRBJ2-1; d_gene: TRBD2; v_gene: TRBV7-2; CDR3aa: CASSLRSVREGLGQNNEQFF; CDR3nt: TGTGCCAGCAGCTTAAGAAGCGTGCGGGAGGGCCTTGGGCAGAACAATGAGCAGTTCTTC
abundance: many; j_gene: TRBJ1-2; d_gene: NA; v_gene: TRBV11-1; CDR3aa: CASSLSSGYTF; CDR3nt: TGTGCCAGCAGCTTATCGTCTGGCTACACCTTC
abundance: many; j_gene: TRBJ2-7; d_gene: TRBD2; v_gene: TRBV7-2; CDR3aa: CASSLVGGSYEQYF; CDR3nt: TGTGCCAGCAGCTTAGTAGGCGGGAGCTACGAGCAGTACTTC
abundance: many; j_gene: TRBJ2-5; d_gene: TRBD2; v_gene: TRBV7-9; CDR3aa: CASSGGRAAETQYF; CDR3nt: TGTGCCAGCAGTGGCGGGAGGGCCGCAGAGACCCAGTACTTC
abundance: many; j_gene: TRBJ2-5; d_gene: TRBD2; v_gene: TRBV7-2; CDR3aa: CASSWQGSGGRETQYF; CDR3nt: TGTGCCAGCAGCTGGCAAGGGAGCGGGGGTCGAGAGACCCAGTACTTC
abundance: many; j_gene: TRBJ2-5; d_gene: TRBD2; v_gene: TRBV7-8; CDR3aa: CASSSLVAGGEETQYF; CDR3nt: TGTGCCAGCAGCTCCCTTGTAGCGGGGGGTGAAGAGACCCAGTACTTC
abundance: many; j_gene: TRBJ1-2; d_gene: TRBD1; v_gene: TRBV20-1; CDR3aa: CSVSQGTGQGGYTF; CDR3nt: TGCAGCGTTAGTCAAGGAACGGGACAGGGAGGCTACACCTTC
abundance: many; j_gene: TRBJ2-2; d_gene: TRBD1; v_gene: TRBV7-9; CDR3aa: CASGTPQGVTGELFF; CDR3nt: TGTGCCAGCGGAACCCCGCAGGGGGTGACCGGGGAGCTGTTTTTT
abundance: many; j_gene: TRBJ1-1; d_gene: NA; v_gene: TRBV4-1; CDR3aa: CASSQEGGGAFF; CDR3nt: TGCGCCAGCAGCCAAGAGGGGGGGGGAGCTTTCTTT
abundance: many; j_gene: TRBJ1-5; d_gene: NA; v_gene: TRBV12-3/TRBV12-4; CDR3aa: CASSLAPGVLNQPQHF; CDR3nt: TGTGCCAGCAGTTTAGCGCCGGGAGTCCTCAATCAGCCCCAGCATTTT
abundance: many; j_gene: TRBJ1-5; d_gene: TRBD1; v_gene: TRBV20-1; CDR3aa: CSALNRGSNQPQHF; CDR3nt: TGCAGTGCCCTAAACAGGGGAAGCAATCAGCCCCAGCATTTT
abundance: many; j_gene: TRBJ2-7; d_gene: TRBD2; v_gene: TRBV7-2; CDR3aa: CASSPGLAGVYEQYF; CDR3nt: TGTGCCAGCAGCCCCGGACTAGCGGGGGTATACGAGCAGTACTTC
abundance: many; j_gene: TRBJ2-5; d_gene: NA; v_gene: TRBV7-2; CDR3aa: CASSLGRKFQETQYF; CDR3nt: TGTGCCAGCAGCTTAGGTAGAAAATTTCAAGAGACCCAGTACTTC
abundance: many; j_gene: TRBJ1-1; d_gene: NA; v_gene: TRBV15; CDR3aa: CATSRDLLGGRTEAFF; CDR3nt: TGTGCCACCAGCAGAGATCTGCTAGGGGGGAGGACTGAAGCTTTCTTT
abundance: many; j_gene: TRBJ1-2; d_gene: NA; v_gene: TRBV5-4; CDR3aa: CASSLVSGRERGYTF; CDR3nt: TGTGCCAGCAGCTTGGTCTCCGGGAGGGAGCGAGGCTACACCTTC
abundance: many; j_gene: TRBJ2-3; d_gene: TRBD2; v_gene: TRBV10-3; CDR3aa: CATAKGREEADTQYF; CDR3nt: TGTGCCACCGCGAAAGGACGGGAGGAGGCAGATACGCAGTATTTT
abundance: few; j_gene: TRBJ2-5; d_gene: TRBD2; v_gene: TRBV5-4; CDR3aa: CASSLGSGGAETQYF; CDR3nt: TGTGCCAGCAGCTTGGGGAGCGGGGGGGCAGAGACCCAGTACTTC
abundance: many; j_gene: TRBJ2-7; d_gene: TRBD2; v_gene: TRBV10-3; CDR3aa: CATEAGPPSYEQYF; CDR3nt: TGTGCCACCGAAGCGGGACCACCCTCCTACGAGCAGTACTTC
abundance: few; j_gene: TRBJ1-5; d_gene: NA; v_gene: TRBV5-6; CDR3aa: CASSLLVQGNQPQHF; CDR3nt: TGTGCCAGCAGCTTGTTGGTACAGGGTAATCAGCCCCAGCATTTT
abundance: many; j_gene: TRBJ1-6; d_gene: NA; v_gene: TRBV7-2; CDR3aa: CASRPSGTDNSPLHF; CDR3nt: TGTGCCAGCAGGCCCTCCGGGACGGATAATTCACCCCTCCACTTT
abundance: many; j_gene: TRBJ2-3; d_gene: NA; v_gene: TRBV7-2; CDR3aa: CASSLLGTPADTQYF; CDR3nt: TGTGCCAGCAGCTTACTAGGGACCCCCGCAGATACGCAGTATTTT
abundance: many; j_gene: TRBJ1-3; d_gene: NA; v_gene: TRBV29-1; CDR3aa: CSVAKGNTIYF; CDR3nt: TGCAGCGTTGCGAAGGGAAACACCATATATTTT
abundance: many; j_gene: TRBJ1-2; d_gene: NA; v_gene: TRBV7-2; CDR3aa: CASSLDAGPYYGYTF; CDR3nt: TGTGCCAGCAGCTTAGATGCAGGCCCCTACTATGGCTACACCTTC
abundance: many; j_gene: TRBJ2-3; d_gene: NA; v_gene: TRBV7-6; CDR3aa: CASSSREADTQYF; CDR3nt: TGTGCCAGCAGCTCTAGAGAGGCAGATACGCAGTATTTT
abundance: many; j_gene: TRBJ2-7; d_gene: TRBD2; v_gene: TRBV7-3; CDR3aa: CASSPAGGVEQYF; CDR3nt: TGTGCCAGCAGTCCCGCGGGGGGCGTCGAGCAGTACTTC
abundance: few; j_gene: TRBJ1-1; d_gene: NA; v_gene: TRBV14; CDR3aa: CASSLDENRVTEAFF; CDR3nt: TGTGCCAGCAGCCTAGACGAAAATAGGGTCACTGAAGCTTTCTTT